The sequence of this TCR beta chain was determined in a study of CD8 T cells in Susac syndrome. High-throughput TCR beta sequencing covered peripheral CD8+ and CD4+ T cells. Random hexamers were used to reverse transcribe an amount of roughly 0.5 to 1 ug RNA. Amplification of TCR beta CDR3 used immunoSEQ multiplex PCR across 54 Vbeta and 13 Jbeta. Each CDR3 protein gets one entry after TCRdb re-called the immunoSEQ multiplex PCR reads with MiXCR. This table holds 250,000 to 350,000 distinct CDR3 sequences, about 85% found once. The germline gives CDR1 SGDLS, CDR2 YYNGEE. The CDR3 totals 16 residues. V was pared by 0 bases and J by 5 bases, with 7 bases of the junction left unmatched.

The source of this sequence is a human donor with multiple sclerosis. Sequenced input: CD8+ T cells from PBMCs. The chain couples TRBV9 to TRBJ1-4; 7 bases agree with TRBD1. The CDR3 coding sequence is TGTGCCAGCAGCGTAGAGACAGGGAATCCCAATGAAAAACTGTTTTTT. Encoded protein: CASSVETGNPNEKLFF. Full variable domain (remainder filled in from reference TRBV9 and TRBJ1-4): DSGVTQTPKHLITATGQRVTLRCSPRSGDLSVYWYQQSLDQGLQFLIQYYNGEERAKGNILERFSAQQFPDLHSELNLSSLELGDSALYFCASSVETGNPNEKLFFGSGTQLSVL.